Below are 26 T cell receptor beta chains sequenced from a single sample in a study of T cells in Graves' hyperthyroidism and ophthalmopathy (dated by TCRdb to between 2019 and 2020). Library prep was done by multiplex PCR. The listed sequencing device is Illumina HiSeq 2000. Amplification of TCR beta CDR3 regions was carried out from RNA transcripts. For the first round of RT-PCR on the TCR CDR3, the HTBI primer set was used together with the Qiagen OneStep RT-PCR kit. TCRdb trimmed the raw reads at Q25, called clones with MiXCR and kept productive beta chains. Each CDR3 protein gets just one entry, which takes the most common genes and DNA from the rows behind it. The sample table holds 540,000 or so distinct CDR3 sequences, of which just over 45% were seen once. Under 20% of the sample is in the top ten clones. The sample was peripheral blood or thyroid tissue (not recorded which). The receptors were sampled from an adult woman with Graves' disease, either hyperthyroidism or ophthalmopathy (not recorded which).

The V gene is TRBV9, the J gene TRBJ1-6, with a possible D match to TRBD1 (5 bases). Trimming shortened V by 3 bases and J by 10 bases, and 20 bases separated the two germline ends. Looked up from germline, CDR1 is SGDLS and CDR2 is YYNGEE. This CDR3 spans 16 amino acids. CDR3: CASSAREGRENSPLHF. The CDR3 DNA reads as TGTGCCAGCAGCGCTAGAGAAGGCAGGGAGAACTCACCCCTCCACTTT.

This clonotype has a count of ten or more. The rearrangement uses TRBV5-6 and TRBJ1-6; 7 nucleotides match TRBD1. Germline V CDR1 and CDR2: SGHDT, YYEEEE. The V and J ends lost 2 bases and 8 bases, in that order; junction bases with no gene match: 19. The CDR3 has 19 residues. CDR3 residues: CASSFGTATHLTGDSPLHF. The CDR3 DNA reads TGTGCCAGCAGCTTCGGGACAGCCACCCATCTCACCGGGGATTCACCCCTCCACTTT.

This clonotype turned up a few times. This chain joins TRBV14 and TRBJ1-2; D is perhaps TRBD1 (6 bases). This CDR3 is 14 amino acids long. The germline V gene encodes CDR1 SGHDN and CDR2 FVKESK. V lost 6 bases and J 3 bases, leaving 14 bases between the germline ends. The DNA for the CDR3 is TGTGCCAGCAGTTCCCAGGGGCGTTACTATGGCTACACCTTC. It yields the protein CASSSQGRYYGYTF.

The rearrangement links TRBV30 to TRBJ2-2; perhaps TRBD1 as D (6 bases). Germline CDR1 GTSNPN, CDR2 SVGIG (reference sequence). The CDR3 spans 13 residues. The germline V and J ends were trimmed by 2 bases and 6 bases, with 10 bases remaining between them. CDR3 in DNA: TGTGCCTGGAGTCAGGGGTTCTCCGGGGAGCTGTTTTTT. It yields the protein CAWSQGFSGELFF.

This clonotype was counted between two and nine times. The chain employs TRBV6-5 and TRBJ1-3, with D hard to call. CDR3 length: 17 residues. V lost 1 base and J 5 bases, leaving 18 bases between the germline ends. CDR1 and CDR2 (germline): MNHEY, SVGAGI. CDR3 in amino acids: CASSYFPERRMRNTIYF. As DNA, the CDR3 is TGTGCCAGCAGTTACTTCCCTGAACGGAGGATGCGAAACACCATATATTTT.

This clonotype was seen repeatedly, ten times or more. The genes are TRBV10-3 and TRBJ1-2; 8 nucleotides line up with TRBD1. V trimming: 2 bases; J trimming: 4 bases; junction bases outside the gene matches: 9. The CDR3 has 16 amino acids. Germline values: CDR1 ENHRY, CDR2 SYGVKD. DNA of the CDR3: TGTGCCATCAGTGAGACGGGACAGGTGGATGGCTATGGCTACACCTTC. It translates to CAISETGQVDGYGYTF.

This clonotype was found many times. The chain recombines TRBV9 with TRBJ2-7; 7 bases are shared with TRBD2. CDR3 length: 14 amino acids. Trimming at V came to 4 bases and at J to 3 bases, leaving 7 bases not matched to a gene. From germline, CDR1 is SGDLS and CDR2 YYNGEE. The CDR3 region is CASSRAGSGYEQYF. In DNA, the CDR3 is TGTGCCAGCAGCCGAGCGGGATCCGGCTACGAGCAGTACTTC.

This chain uses TRBV28 with TRBJ2-2, with TRBD2 as a possible D gene (5 bases). Trimming removed 5 bases from V and 8 bases from J, with 9 bases in between. CDR1 and CDR2 from the germline V gene are MDHEN and SYDVKM. This CDR3 comprises 12 residues. The CDR3 loop is CASSLWEGELFF. The CDR3 region has the DNA TGTGCCAGCAGTCTCTGGGAGGGGGAGCTGTTTTTT.

The gene calls are TRBV2 and TRBJ2-5; D is uncertain. CDR1 and CDR2 from the germline V gene are SNHLY and FYNNEI. Trimming shortened V by 4 bases and J by 5 bases, and 11 bases separated the two germline ends. CDR3 length: 13 residues. The CDR3 loop reads CASSVLGIETQYF. CDR3 DNA: TGTGCCAGCAGTGTTCTGGGTATCGAGACCCAGTACTTC.

This clonotype was counted once. The V call is TRBV6-5, the J call TRBJ2-7; 7 bases match TRBD2. CDR1 is MNHEY, CDR2 SVGAGI, per germline. Germline trimming cut 8 bases from V and 11 bases from J; bases unmatched to any gene: 3. This CDR3 region has 9 residues. Written as DNA, the CDR3 is TGTGCCAGCTGGGGAGGGGAGTACTTC. Translating it yields CASWGGEYF.

This clonotype was recorded a few times. The chain uses TRBV28 and TRBJ1-1; no clear D gene. The V end was cut by 3 bases, the J end by 4 bases, with 9 bases between. Looked up from germline, CDR1 is MDHEN and CDR2 is SYDVKM. The CDR3 runs to 13 residues. The CDR3 nucleotides are TGTGCCAGCAGTTTTGGGGTCAGCACTGAAGCTTTCTTT. It encodes CASSFGVSTEAFF.

The chain combines TRBV7-9 with TRBJ1-1; D is possibly TRBD1 (6 bases). With 4 bases removed from V and 14 bases from J, the gap between germline ends came to 8 bases. Germline V gene lookup returns CDR1 SEHNR and CDR2 FQNEAQ (reference sequence). CDR3 size: 9 residues. This CDR3 is CASSYDRFF. CDR3 DNA sequence: TGTGCCAGCAGCTACGACAGGTTCTTT. Combining the CDR3 with reference TRBV7-9 and TRBJ1-1 gives the whole variable domain DTGVSQNPRHKITKRGQNVTFRCDPISEHNRLYWYRQTLGQGPEFLTYFQNEAQLEKSRLLSDRFSAERPKGSFSTLEIQRTEQGDSAMYLCASSYDRFFGQGTRLTVV.

This clonotype was counted at least ten times. The CDR3 DNA reads as TGTGCCAGCAGCTTAGGGGGCTATGGCTACACCTTC. Amino acid sequence: CASSLGGYGYTF. The rearrangement uses TRBV28 and TRBJ1-2; tentative D call: TRBD1 (6 bases). Trimming stripped 6 bases from V and 4 bases from J, with 9 bases between. Germline V gene data show CDR1 as MDHEN and CDR2 as SYDVKM. The length of the CDR3 is 12 residues.

J is TRBJ2-7 and V is TRBV7-2; D is unclear. V lost 2 bases and J lost 12, with 17 bases in between. CDR3 length: 13 residues. Per the germline V gene, CDR1 is SGHTA and CDR2 is FQGNSA. Here the CDR3 reads CASSLSLDLVGYF. CDR3 bases: TGTGCCAGCAGCTTATCGCTGGACCTGGTTGGGTACTTC.

This clonotype was counted at least ten times. The chain recombines TRBV20-1 with TRBJ1-6; 8 nucleotides match TRBD1. Germline-derived CDR1 and CDR2 are DFQATT and SNEGSKA (reference sequence). The V gene end was trimmed by 3 bases and the J gene end by 9 bases; junction bases not matched to a gene: 10. The length of the CDR3 is 15 residues. CDR3 protein: CSARFPGGDPSPLHF. CDR3 nucleotide sequence: TGCAGTGCTAGGTTTCCAGGGGGCGATCCTTCACCCCTCCACTTT.

This chain uses TRBV7-9 with TRBJ1-2; D remains unclear. There are 12 residues in the CDR3. CDR1 and CDR2 from the germline V gene are SEHNR and FQNEAQ (reference sequence). Deletions cut 0 bases from V and 12 bases from J, with 11 bases between. This CDR3 is CASSLASAGNTF. The CDR3 nucleotides are TGTGCCAGCAGCTTAGCCAGTGCGGGAAACACCTTC.

The rearrangement links TRBV7-8 to TRBJ2-5, with D hard to call. CDR1 and CDR2 from the germline V gene are SGHVS and FQNEAQ. This CDR3 has 12 amino acids. V was shortened by 4 bases and J by 5 bases, with 8 bases between the two germline ends. The CDR3 nucleotides read TGTGCCAGCAGCTCCCATAGTGAGACCCAGTACTTC. Translation: CASSSHSETQYF.

The sample holds a few counts of this clonotype. This chain uses TRBV2 with TRBJ1-1, with D possibly matching TRBD1 (5 bases). Germline lookup yields CDR1 SNHLY and CDR2 FYNNEI. V lost 5 bases, J lost 2 bases, and 24 bases lay in between. The length of the CDR3 is 18 residues. CDR3 residues: CASSLSGTGEAGNTEAFF. The CDR3, as DNA: TGTGCCAGCAGTTTATCAGGGACCGGGGAGGCCGGAAACACTGAAGCTTTCTTT.

The chain employs TRBV19 and TRBJ1-5; D is unresolved. Trimming pared 6 bases from V and 1 base from J, leaving 16 bases between. The germline V gene encodes CDR1 LNHDA and CDR2 SQIVND (reference sequence). The CDR3 consists of 16 residues. In nucleotides, the CDR3 is TGTGCCAGTAGCGCTATGACTGAGATGAGCAATCAGCCCCAGCATTTT. This gives the protein CASSAMTEMSNQPQHF.

This clonotype was seen ten or more times. V and J are TRBV10-2 and TRBJ1-2; no definite D call. V was clipped by 1 base and J by 3 bases, with 9 bases between them. Germline V gene data show CDR1 as WSHSY and CDR2 as SAAADI. CDR3 length: 14 residues. The CDR3 sequence: CASSELIGHYGYTF. DNA for the CDR3: TGCGCCAGCAGTGAGTTGATAGGCCACTATGGCTACACCTTC.

The chain links TRBV29-1 to TRBJ1-3, with D hard to call. This CDR3 spans 12 amino acids. Trimming took off 4 bases at V and 2 bases at J, with 6 bases between the two ends. Germline-derived CDR1 and CDR2 are SQVTM and ANQGSEA. CDR3 residues: CSVGEAGNTIYF. The CDR3 DNA sequence: TGCAGCGTTGGGGAAGCTGGAAACACCATATATTTT. Full variable domain (remainder filled in from reference TRBV29-1 and TRBJ1-3): SAVISQKPSRDICQRGTSLTIQCQVDSQVTMMFWYRQQPGQSLTLIATANQGSEATYESGFVIDKFPISRPNLTFSTLTVSNMSPEDSSIYLCSVGEAGNTIYFGEGSWLTVV.

The chain links TRBV11-2 to TRBJ2-6, with D hard to call. The CDR3 consists of 18 residues. V lost 1 base, J lost 0 bases, and 13 bases lay in between. Germline V CDR1 and CDR2: SGHAT, FQNNGV. The CDR3 is CASSLVADWPSGANVLTF. Here the CDR3 DNA reads TGTGCCAGCAGCTTAGTGGCGGATTGGCCCTCTGGGGCCAACGTCCTGACTTTC.

Ten or more counts support this clonotype. The chain carries TRBV5-6 and TRBJ2-7, with no clear D. The CDR3 runs 16 residues. Per germline, CDR1 SGHDT and CDR2 YYEEEE. Trimming took off 0 bases at V and 2 bases at J, with 15 bases between the two ends. CDR3 DNA: TGTGCCAGCAGCTTGGAAGGGCACCTCGGCACCTACGAGCAGTACTTC. Protein: CASSLEGHLGTYEQYF. Together with reference TRBV5-6 and TRBJ2-7, the CDR3 gives the full variable domain: DAGVTQSPTHLIKTRGQQVTLRCSPKSGHDTVSWYQQALGQGPQFIFQYYEEEERQRGNFPDRFSGHQFPNYSSELNVNALLLGDSALYLCASSLEGHLGTYEQYFGPGTRLTVT.

Concerning this clonotype itself: At one end the junction does not follow the germline gene, possibly because of a read error. V usage is TRBV24-1 and J usage is TRBJ1-5; 7 positions agree with TRBD1. The CDR3 length is 15 residues. Germline lookup yields CDR1 KGHDR and CDR2 SFDVKD. Here the CDR3 DNA reads TGTGCCAGCAGTGGGGGGGACAGAAGCAATCAGCCCCAGCATTTT. It yields the protein CASSGGDRSNQPQHF.

This clonotype was observed at least ten times. The rearrangement uses TRBV2 and TRBJ2-2, with D possibly being TRBD1 or TRBD2 (6 bases each). The CDR3 extends over 13 amino acids. Per the germline V gene, CDR1 is SNHLY and CDR2 is FYNNEI. The V end was cut by 7 bases, the J end by 5 bases, with 11 bases between. CDR3: CASTGAWTGELFF. CDR3 in DNA: TGTGCCAGCACGGGGGCCTGGACCGGGGAGCTGTTTTTT.

This clonotype occurred many times. J is TRBJ1-1 and V is TRBV13, with unresolved D. The germline CDR1 and CDR2 sequences are PRHDT and FYEKMQ (reference sequence). Trimming shortened V by 5 bases and J by 8 bases, and 9 bases separated the two germline ends. The CDR3 is 11 amino acids. CDR3 sequence (DNA): TGTGCCAGCAGCATCGACGGGGAAGCTTTCTTT. Its translation: CASSIDGEAFF.